Listed below are T cell receptor beta chains from one sample, sequenced in a study of T cell responses to AZD1222 COVID-19 vaccine. Sequencing used immunoSEQ multiplex PCR; TCRdb keeps in-frame clones, though not all of them. The sample includes under 150,000 clones, under 90% seen only once; the top ten take 1.5% to 2%. The material was peripheral blood, obtained 28 days after the second AZD1222 dose. The receptor source for this set is an adult who received the AZD1222 COVID-19 vaccine. Each CDR3 is given with its conserved first and last residue. The D gene is left open where the match is weak. Rows give clone size only sometimes, using once, few, many, or a class for an expanded clone.

D gene	CDR3 length	clone size	J gene	V gene	CDR3 DNA	CDR3 protein
.	13	.	TRBJ1-1	TRBV30	TGTGCCTGGACCCGTTTTACGGGCTCTGAAGCTTTCTTT	CAWTRFTGSEAFF
.	13	.	TRBJ2-2	TRBV5-8	TGTGCCAGCAGCAGCTTGATCACCGGGGAGCTGTTTTTT	CASSSLITGELFF
TRBD2	16	few	TRBJ2-3	TRBV19	TGTGCCAGTAGTATAATCTCCGGGACTAGCGTCGGTACGCAGTATTTT	CASSIISGTSVGTQYF
.	15	.	TRBJ2-3	TRBV10-1	TGCGCCAGCAGTGAGATGGGGACCGTCACAGATACGCAGTATTTT	CASSEMGTVTDTQYF
TRBD2	17	.	TRBJ2-1	TRBV4-1	TGCGCCAGCAGCCTCCCTAGCGGGAGGGGGTCCTACAATGAGCAGTTCTTC	CASSLPSGRGSYNEQFF
TRBD2	16	.	TRBJ2-7	TRBV4-2	TGTGCCAGCAGCCCAAGAGAGACTAGCGGCTACTACGAGCAGTACTTC	CASSPRETSGYYEQYF
.	15	.	TRBJ2-7	TRBV18	TGTGCCAGCTCACCCGGCCCGGCGACCACCTACGAGCAGTACTTC	CASSPGPATTYEQYF
.	17	.	TRBJ2-2	TRBV5-1	TGCGCCAGCAGCTCAAGGGCCGCAGGGTTGAACACCGGGGAGCTGTTTTTT	CASSSRAAGLNTGELFF
.	13	.	TRBJ2-1	TRBV19	TGTGCCAGTAGTATCGATCAGGGTGGTGAGCAGTTCTTC	CASSIDQGGEQFF
.	14	.	TRBJ1-4	TRBV5-6	TGTGCCAGCAGCTTGTCGGGGGCAGGGGAAAAACTGTTTTTT	CASSLSGAGEKLFF
.	14	.	TRBJ2-2	TRBV19	TGTGCCAGTAGAAAGGGACAGAACACCGGGGAGCTGTTTTTT	CASRKGQNTGELFF
.	14	.	TRBJ2-5	TRBV7-2	TGTGCCAGCAGCCAAGGACAGCCTAAAGAGACCCAGTACTTC	CASSQGQPKETQYF
TRBD2	15	once	TRBJ2-2	TRBV10-3	TGTGCCATCAGTCGGACTAGCGGGAACACCGGGGAGCTGTTTTTT	CAISRTSGNTGELFF
TRBD1	14	.	TRBJ2-1	TRBV19	TGTGCTACACGAACAGGGGGCTCGAGCAATGAGCAGTTCTTC	CATRTGGSSNEQFF
TRBD2	16	.	TRBJ2-1	TRBV28	TGTGCCAGCAGTTCGGCCACTAGCGGGTACTACAATGAGCAGTTCTTC	CASSSATSGYYNEQFF
.	12	.	TRBJ1-5	TRBV28	TGTGCCAGCAGTCCCCCAGGAAAGCCCCAGCATTTT	CASSPPGKPQHF
.	14	.	TRBJ1-1	TRBV16	TGTGCCAGCAGCCTCACAGGAATGAACACTGAAGCTTTCTTT	CASSLTGMNTEAFF
.	15	.	TRBJ2-3	TRBV7-8	TGTGCCAGCAGCTATAGCCGGCGGGGCTCAGATACGCAGTATTTT	CASSYSRRGSDTQYF
.	16	.	TRBJ2-1	TRBV9	TGTGCCAGCAGCGTAGAGGCTACACTTTTGGTGGAGGAGCAGTTCTTC	CASSVEATLLVEEQFF
TRBD2	17	.	TRBJ2-6	TRBV19	TGTGCCAGTAGTATAGGGCGGGGGATGTCTGGGGCCAACGTCCTGACTTTC	CASSIGRGMSGANVLTF
.	14	.	TRBJ2-2	TRBV6-1	TGTGCCAGCAGTGAATTTGGACCCACCGGGGAGCTGTTTTTT	CASSEFGPTGELFF
.	15	.	TRBJ1-5	TRBV5-6	TGTGCCAGCAGCTTATTCGCTGCGGGGTATCAGCCCCAGCATTTT	CASSLFAAGYQPQHF
.	14	.	TRBJ1-1	TRBV9	TGTGCCAGCAGCGCAGGCAGTTTGGTTACTGAAGCTTTCTTT	CASSAGSLVTEAFF
.	12	.	TRBJ1-1	TRBV19	TGTGCCACCCTTGGGGTGAACACTGAAGCTTTCTTT	CATLGVNTEAFF
TRBD2	15	.	TRBJ2-3	TRBV6-5	TGTGCCAGCAGACCATCTAGCGGGGGGGCTTATACGCAGTATTTT	CASRPSSGGAYTQYF
TRBD2	17	.	TRBJ2-1	TRBV11-2	TGTGCCAGCAGCCATCCCCGAAGCGGGAGGGGAAGGGATGAGCAGTTCTTC	CASSHPRSGRGRDEQFF
.	16	.	TRBJ2-2	TRBV6-4	TGTGCCAGCAGTGACTCGTCCGCGGGGCACACCGGGGAGCTGTTTTTT	CASSDSSAGHTGELFF
.	13	.	TRBJ1-1	TRBV29-1	TGCAGCGTTGAGGGGGGCGCAAGCTCTGAAGCTTTCTTT	CSVEGGASSEAFF
TRBD1	14	.	TRBJ2-7	TRBV19	TGTGCCAGTAGCTCGGGACAGGGTGTCTACGAGCAGTACTTC	CASSSGQGVYEQYF
.	13	once	TRBJ1-5	TRBV28	TGTGCCAGCAGGGACAGACTCAATCAGCCCCAGCATTTT	CASRDRLNQPQHF
TRBD1	17	few	TRBJ1-3	TRBV3-1/TRBV3-2	TGTGCCAGCAGCCAAGGCGGGACAGCTTACTCTGGAAACACCATATATTTT	CASSQGGTAYSGNTIYF
.	12	.	TRBJ2-1	TRBV6-4	TGTGCCAGCAGCCAAACAGGGAATGAGCAGTTCTTC	CASSQTGNEQFF
.	12	.	TRBJ1-2	TRBV6-1	TGTGCCAGCAGTGAAAGTGGCTATGGCTACACCTTC	CASSESGYGYTF
.	14	few	TRBJ1-1	TRBV18	TGTGCCAGCTCACCATCGGGGGGCACTACTGAAGCTTTCTTT	CASSPSGGTTEAFF
.	14	.	TRBJ1-2	TRBV10-3	TGTGCCATCAGTGATAGGCGAGCTAACTATGGCTACACCTTC	CAISDRRANYGYTF
.	12	.	TRBJ2-3	TRBV11-3	TGTGCCAGCAGCCCTTCGGCAGATACGCAGTATTTT	CASSPSADTQYF
TRBD2	18	.	TRBJ2-1	TRBV28	TGTGCCAGCACCCCGGACAGGGTTCCACTAGCGGGAGGGAATGAGCAGTTCTTC	CASTPDRVPLAGGNEQFF
.	15	.	TRBJ1-3	TRBV5-1	TGCGCCAGCAGCCCACCAATGGATGCTGGAAACACCATATATTTT	CASSPPMDAGNTIYF
TRBD1	16	.	TRBJ1-4	TRBV18	TGTGCCAGCTCACGGATCTCCGGGACAGGATACGAAAAACTGTTTTTT	CASSRISGTGYEKLFF
.	14	once	TRBJ1-5	TRBV10-3	TGTGCCATCAGTGGTGGTGGTAGCAATCAGCCCCAGCATTTT	CAISGGGSNQPQHF
.	14	.	TRBJ1-4	TRBV5-1	TGCGCCAGCAGCTTGTCGGGATCCGATGAAAAACTGTTTTTT	CASSLSGSDEKLFF